This T cell receptor beta chain is drawn from a study of T cell responses to AZD1222 COVID-19 vaccine. Data came from immunoSEQ multiplex PCR; TCRdb stores just in-frame clones and leaves some out. In the table there are 100,000 or so clones, about 88% of which are singletons. Study conclusions and caveats: Unmutated regions of variants are reportedly targeted by nearly half of spike-specific TCRs. No repertoire was sampled before or during the peak T cell response, only after it.

This CDR3 spans 12 amino acids. V lost 10 bases, J lost 2 bases, and 4 bases stayed unmatched. Germline assignment: CDR1 MNHEY and CDR2 SVGAGI. Details on this clone: Its antigen is currently unknown.

The chain employs TRBV6-5 and TRBJ2-7; TRBD1 matches 8 bases. The material was peripheral blood, obtained on day 0 of AZD1222 vaccination. The sequence derives from an adult in good health. DNA of the CDR3: TGTGCCACCGGGGACAGGACCTACGAGCAGTACTTC. Translated: CATGDRTYEQYF.